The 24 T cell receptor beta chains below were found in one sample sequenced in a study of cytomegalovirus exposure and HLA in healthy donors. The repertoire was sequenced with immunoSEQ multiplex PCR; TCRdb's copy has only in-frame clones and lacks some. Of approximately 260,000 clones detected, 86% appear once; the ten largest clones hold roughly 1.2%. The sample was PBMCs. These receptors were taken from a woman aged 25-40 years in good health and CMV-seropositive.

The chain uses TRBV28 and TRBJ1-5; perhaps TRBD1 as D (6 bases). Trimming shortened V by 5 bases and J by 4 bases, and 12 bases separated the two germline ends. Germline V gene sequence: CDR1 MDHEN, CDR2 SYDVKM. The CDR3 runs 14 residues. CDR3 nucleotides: TGTGCCAGCAGTCTAAGGGGGTTAAATCAGCCCCAGCATTTT. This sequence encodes CASSLRGLNQPQHF.

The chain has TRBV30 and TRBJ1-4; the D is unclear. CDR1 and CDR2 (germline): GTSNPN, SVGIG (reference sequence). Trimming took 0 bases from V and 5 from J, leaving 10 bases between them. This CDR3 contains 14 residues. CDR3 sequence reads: CAWSVRVYNEKLFF. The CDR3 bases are TGTGCCTGGAGTGTGCGGGTTTACAATGAAAAACTGTTTTTT.

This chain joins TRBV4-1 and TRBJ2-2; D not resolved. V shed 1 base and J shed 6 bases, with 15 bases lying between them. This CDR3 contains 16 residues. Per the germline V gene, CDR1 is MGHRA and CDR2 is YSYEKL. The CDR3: CASSQANSRWSGELFF. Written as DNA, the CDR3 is TGCGCCAGCAGCCAAGCCAACTCTAGATGGTCCGGGGAGCTGTTTTTT.

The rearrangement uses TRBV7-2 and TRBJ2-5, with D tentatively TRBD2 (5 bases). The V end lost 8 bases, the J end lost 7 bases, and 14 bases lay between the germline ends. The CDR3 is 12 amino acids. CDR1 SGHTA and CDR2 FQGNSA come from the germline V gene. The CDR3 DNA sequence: TGTGCCAGCCAAGGGAGAAAAGTGACCCAGTACTTC. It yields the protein CASQGRKVTQYF.

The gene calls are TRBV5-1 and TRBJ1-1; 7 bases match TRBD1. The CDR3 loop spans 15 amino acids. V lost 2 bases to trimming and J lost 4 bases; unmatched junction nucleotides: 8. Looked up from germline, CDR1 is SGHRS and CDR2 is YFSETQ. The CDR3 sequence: CASSLLQGGGTEAFF. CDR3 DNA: TGCGCCAGCAGCTTACTGCAGGGGGGAGGCACTGAAGCTTTCTTT.

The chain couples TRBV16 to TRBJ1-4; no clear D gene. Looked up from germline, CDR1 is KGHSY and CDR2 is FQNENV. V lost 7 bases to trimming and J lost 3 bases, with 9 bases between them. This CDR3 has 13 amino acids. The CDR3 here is CASNPDSNEKLFF. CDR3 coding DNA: TGTGCCAGCAATCCAGATTCTAATGAAAAACTGTTTTTT.

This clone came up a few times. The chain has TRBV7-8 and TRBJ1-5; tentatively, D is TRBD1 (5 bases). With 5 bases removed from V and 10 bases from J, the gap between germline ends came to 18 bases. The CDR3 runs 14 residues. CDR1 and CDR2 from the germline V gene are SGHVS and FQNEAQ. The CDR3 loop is CASSLTAILHPQHF. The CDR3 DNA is TGTGCCAGCAGCCTGACAGCCATCCTTCACCCCCAGCATTTT.

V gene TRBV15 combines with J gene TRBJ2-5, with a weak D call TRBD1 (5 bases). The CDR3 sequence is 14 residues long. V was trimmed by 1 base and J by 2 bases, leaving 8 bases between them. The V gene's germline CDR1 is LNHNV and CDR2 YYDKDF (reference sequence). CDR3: CATSRGDSQETQYF. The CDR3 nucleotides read TGTGCCACCAGCAGAGGCGACAGTCAAGAGACCCAGTACTTC.

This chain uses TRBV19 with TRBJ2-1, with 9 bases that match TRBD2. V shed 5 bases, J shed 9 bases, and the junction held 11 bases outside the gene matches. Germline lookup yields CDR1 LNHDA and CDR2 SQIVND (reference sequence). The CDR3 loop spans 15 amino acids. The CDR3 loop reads CASSFALAGLGEQFF. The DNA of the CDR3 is TGTGCCAGTAGTTTTGCGCTAGCGGGATTAGGTGAGCAGTTCTTC. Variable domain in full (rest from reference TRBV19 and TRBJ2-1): DGGITQSPKYLFRKEGQNVTLSCEQNLNHDAMYWYRQDPGQGLRLIYYSQIVNDFQKGDIAEGYSVSREKKESFPLTVTSAQKNPTAFYLCASSFALAGLGEQFFGPGTRLTVL.

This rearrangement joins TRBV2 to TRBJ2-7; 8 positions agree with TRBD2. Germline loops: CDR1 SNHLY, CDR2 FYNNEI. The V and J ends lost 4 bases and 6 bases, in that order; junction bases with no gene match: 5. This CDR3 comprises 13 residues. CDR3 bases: TGTGCCAGCAGTGCCTTTCTAGCGGGCGAGCAGTACTTC. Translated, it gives CASSAFLAGEQYF.

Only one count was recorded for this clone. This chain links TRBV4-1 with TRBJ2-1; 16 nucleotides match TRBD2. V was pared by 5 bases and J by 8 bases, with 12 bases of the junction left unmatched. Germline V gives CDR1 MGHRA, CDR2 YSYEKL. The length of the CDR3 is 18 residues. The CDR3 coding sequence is TGCGCCAGCAGCTCTGGGACTAGCGGGAGGGCCCTCGCGGATGAGCAGTTCTTC. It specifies CASSSGTSGRALADEQFF.

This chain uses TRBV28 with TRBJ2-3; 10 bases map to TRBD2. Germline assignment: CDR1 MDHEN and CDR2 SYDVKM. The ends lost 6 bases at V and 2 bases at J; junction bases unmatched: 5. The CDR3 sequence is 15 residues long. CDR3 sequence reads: CASRYTSGTTDTQYF. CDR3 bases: TGTGCCAGCAGATACACTAGCGGGACCACAGATACGCAGTATTTT.

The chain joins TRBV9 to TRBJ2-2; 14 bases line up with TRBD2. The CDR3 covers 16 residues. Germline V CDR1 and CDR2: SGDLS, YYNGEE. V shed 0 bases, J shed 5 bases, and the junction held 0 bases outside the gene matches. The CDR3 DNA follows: TGTGCCAGCAGCGTAGGACTAGCGGGAGGGACCGGGGAGCTGTTTTTT. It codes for CASSVGLAGGTGELFF.

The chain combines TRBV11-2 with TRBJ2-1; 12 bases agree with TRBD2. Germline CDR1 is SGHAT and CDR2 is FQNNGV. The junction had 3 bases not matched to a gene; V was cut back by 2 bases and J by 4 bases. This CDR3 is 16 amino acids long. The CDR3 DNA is TGTGCCAGCAGCTTACTAGCGGGAGGGCCATACAATGAGCAGTTCTTC. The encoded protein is CASSLLAGGPYNEQFF.

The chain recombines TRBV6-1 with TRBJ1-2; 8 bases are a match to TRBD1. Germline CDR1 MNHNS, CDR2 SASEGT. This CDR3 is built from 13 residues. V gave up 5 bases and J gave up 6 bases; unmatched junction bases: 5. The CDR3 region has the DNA TGTGCCAGCAGTAATCAGGGGGCGGATGGCTACACCTTC. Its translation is CASSNQGADGYTF.

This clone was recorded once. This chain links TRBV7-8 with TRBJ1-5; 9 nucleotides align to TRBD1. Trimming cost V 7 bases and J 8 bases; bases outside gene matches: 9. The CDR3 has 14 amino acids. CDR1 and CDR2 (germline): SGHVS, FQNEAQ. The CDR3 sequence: CASKPGTGWEPQHF. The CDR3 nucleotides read TGTGCCAGCAAACCCGGGACAGGGTGGGAGCCCCAGCATTTT. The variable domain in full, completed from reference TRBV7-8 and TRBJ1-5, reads GAGVSQSPRYKVAKRGQDVALRCDPISGHVSLFWYQQALGQGPEFLTYFQNEAQLDKSGLPSDRFFAERPEGSVSTLKIQRTQQEDSAVYLCASKPGTGWEPQHFGDGTRLSIL.

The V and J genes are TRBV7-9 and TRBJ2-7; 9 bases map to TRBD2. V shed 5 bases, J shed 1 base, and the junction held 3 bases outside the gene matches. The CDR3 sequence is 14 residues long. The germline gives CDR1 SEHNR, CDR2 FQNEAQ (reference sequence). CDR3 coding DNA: TGTGCCAGCAGCCTAACTAGCGGGTCCTACGAGCAGTACTTC. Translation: CASSLTSGSYEQYF. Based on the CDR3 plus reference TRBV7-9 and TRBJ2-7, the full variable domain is DTGVSQNPRHKITKRGQNVTFRCDPISEHNRLYWYRQTLGQGPEFLTYFQNEAQLEKSRLLSDRFSAERPKGSFSTLEIQRTEQGDSAMYLCASSLTSGSYEQYFGPGTRLTVT.

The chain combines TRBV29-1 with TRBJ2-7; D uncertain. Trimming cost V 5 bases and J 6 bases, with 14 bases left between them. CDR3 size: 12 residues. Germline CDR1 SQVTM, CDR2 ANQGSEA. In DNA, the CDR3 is TGCAGCGTTTTACTCACCTCTGTCGAGCAGTACTTC. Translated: CSVLLTSVEQYF.

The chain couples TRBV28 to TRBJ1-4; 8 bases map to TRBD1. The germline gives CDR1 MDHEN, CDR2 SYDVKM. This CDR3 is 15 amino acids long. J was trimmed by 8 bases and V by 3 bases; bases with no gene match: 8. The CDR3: CASSFRSGGAEKLFF. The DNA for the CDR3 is TGTGCCAGCAGTTTCAGGTCAGGGGGCGCGGAAAAACTGTTTTTT.

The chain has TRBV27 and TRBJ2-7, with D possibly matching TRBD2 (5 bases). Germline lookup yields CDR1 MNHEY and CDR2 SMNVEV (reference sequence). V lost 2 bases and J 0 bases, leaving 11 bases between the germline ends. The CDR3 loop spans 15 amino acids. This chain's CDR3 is CASSLDYSYSYEQYF. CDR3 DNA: TGTGCCAGCAGTTTAGACTACTCCTACTCCTACGAGCAGTACTTC.

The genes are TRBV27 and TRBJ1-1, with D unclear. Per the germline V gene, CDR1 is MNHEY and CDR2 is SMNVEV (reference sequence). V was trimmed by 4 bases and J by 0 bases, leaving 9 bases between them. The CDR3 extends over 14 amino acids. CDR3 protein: CASSSETMNTEAFF. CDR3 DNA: TGTGCCAGCAGTTCCGAGACTATGAACACTGAAGCTTTCTTT.

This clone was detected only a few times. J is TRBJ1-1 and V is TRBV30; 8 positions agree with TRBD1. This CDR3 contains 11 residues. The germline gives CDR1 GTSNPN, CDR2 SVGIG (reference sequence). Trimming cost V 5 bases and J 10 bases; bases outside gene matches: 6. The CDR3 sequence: CAWDRGWGAFF. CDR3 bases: TGTGCCTGGGACAGGGGATGGGGAGCTTTCTTT.

The CDR3 region has the DNA TGTGCCAGCTCACCGGTCACAGGGGGCCATTCCTACAATGAGCAGTTCTTC. This codes for CASSPVTGGHSYNEQFF. The chain carries TRBV18 and TRBJ2-1; 9 bases line up with TRBD1. The CDR3 extends over 17 amino acids. J lost 1 base, V lost 3 bases, and 7 bases had no gene match. The germline V gene encodes CDR1 KGHSH and CDR2 LQKENI.

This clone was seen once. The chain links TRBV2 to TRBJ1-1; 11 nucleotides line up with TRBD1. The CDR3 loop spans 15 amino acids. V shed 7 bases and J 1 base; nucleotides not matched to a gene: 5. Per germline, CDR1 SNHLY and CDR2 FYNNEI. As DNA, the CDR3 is TGTGCCAGCACCCGGGACAGGGGGACGAACACTGAAGCTTTCTTT. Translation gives CASTRDRGTNTEAFF.